This T cell receptor beta chain was retrieved from a study of blood T cell repertoires in COVID-19 (dated by TCRdb to the early 2020s). Regarding the complete study: Samples covering the acute and convalescent phases of COVID-19 were provided by collaborators in the United States, Italy and Spain. The repertoires were released in a freely available public database intended as a resource for research on the immune response to SARS-CoV-2. Sample metadata almost always included a de-identified subject ID, COVID-19 status, age in years and sex. The samples were drawn from two sources: the first 160 participants of the ongoing ImmuneRACE study, and 950 to 1,500 subjects contributed by 6 global collaborators. HLA class I and class II types, where available, came from metadata supplied by the sample provider rather than from assay-based typing. Deeply sampled blood TCRbeta repertoires from subjects exposed to, actively infected with, or recovered from COVID-19 were included in the dataset. The material from the prospective study consisted of cDNA or gDNA derived from T cells, B-cell-depleted T cells, or PBMCs.

The research as a whole found: Clinical and demographic metadata were provided uncurated, with the amount varying by source and participant.

The immunoSEQ Assay, a bias-controlled multiplex PCR, was used to amplify TCRbeta CDR3 regions from genomic DNA. The paper's data handling went like this. Nucleated cell counts per sample were estimated from amplification of reference gene primers within the assay. To quantify the absolute abundance of each unique TCRbeta CDR3 rearrangement, sequence reads were collapsed and filtered. For each sample, productive Simpson clonality was calculated by taking the square root of Simpson's diversity index across productive rearrangements. The source is immuneACCESS, and TCRdb retained only in-frame sequences with V and J called. Part of the clones is not carried over; for the studies checked, unresolved V genes explain less than half of this, and the remainder is unexplained. The V and J calls and the clone size are those of that table, but D and trimming were determined from the DNA. In all, the sample holds about 37,000 clones, and about nine tenths of those were seen once. Of the sample, more than 7% is held by the ten largest clones.

This clone was detected a few times. No cognate antigen has been identified for it. No much larger clone is present one base from it, and per-base qualities are unavailable. Whole blood was collected in K2EDTA tubes by collaborating institutions according to the institutions' own protocols. For TCRbeta analysis, collaborator samples were shipped as frozen whole blood, as isolated PBMCs, or as DNA extracted from either sample type. Trimming removed 2 bases from V and 6 bases from J; the gene matches leave 4 bases unexplained. The germline V gene (reference sequence) supplies CDR1 MNHEY and CDR2 SMNVEV. Counted from cysteine to phenylalanine, this CDR3 has 15 amino acids. Only CDR3 DNA remains: 45 bases, in frame from the first base.

This receptor was identified in a human donor in a cohort sampled during active COVID-19. The chain uses TRBV27 and TRBJ2-2, with 9 bases in between that match TRBD2. The sequenced sample consisted of peripheral blood. At the DNA level, the sequence is TGTGCCAGCAGTTTACGTCTAGCGGGGTCCGGGGAGCTGTTTTTT. Translated, it reads CASSLRLAGSGELFF.